This T cell receptor beta chain was found in a study of T-cell reconstitution after alpha-beta-depleted transplantation in children. Germline V CDR1 and CDR2: MGHRA, YSYEKL. The CDR3 consists of 15 residues. Trimming removed 1 base from V and 5 bases from J, with 14 bases in between. A few counts support this clonotype. Unique molecular identifiers were used in preparing the TCRbeta library. TCRdb re-called the PCR reads through MiXCR, storing one row per CDR3 protein. The table has hundreds of thousands of distinct CDR3 sequences, more than 20% seen once. Sequenced here: PBMCs, mostly from graft donor cells, sampled 360 days after TCRalphabeta/CD19-depleted stem cell transplant. This receptor was obtained from a boy younger than two who had a stem cell transplant for acute myeloid leukemia, so the T cells may come from the graft donor. This rearrangement joins TRBV4-1 to TRBJ2-5; no clear D gene. CDR3 in DNA: TGCGCCAGCAGCCAAGCGTCCGGTACCGGGGAGACCCAGTACTTC. This sequence encodes CASSQASGTGETQYF.